This T cell receptor (beta chain) is drawn from a study of Ad26.COV2.S vaccination and SARS-CoV-2 variants. Treatment in this sample: about 20 received Ad26.COV2.S at low or high dose, single or two shots; 5 received placebo; per-sample allocation not given. Material that was analyzed had been drawn on day 63 after the first vaccine or placebo injection. Vaccination employed an Ad26 vector expressing the Wuhan-strain SARS-CoV-2 spike. This clone has only a few counts. Germline loops: CDR1 MDHEN, CDR2 SYDVKM. The ends lost 1 base at V and 2 bases at J; junction bases unmatched: 15. This CDR3 has 20 residues. TCRdb's copy holds only in-frame clones and misses some; the assay was immunoSEQ multiplex PCR. This sample has approximately 410,000 clones; around 89% occur once, and the top ten carry 3.6%.

The rearrangement links TRBV28 to TRBJ2-7, with 12 bases identical to TRBD1. Sequenced here: peripheral blood, sampled in a trial of Ad26.COV2.S vaccine versus placebo. The receptor was derived from a person between 18 and 65 years old who received the Ad26.COV2.S COVID-19 vaccine or a placebo. The CDR3 loop reads CASSLFGTGGADIRTYEQYF. Here the CDR3 DNA reads TGTGCCAGCAGTTTATTTGGGACAGGGGGCGCTGACATTAGGACCTACGAGCAGTACTTC.